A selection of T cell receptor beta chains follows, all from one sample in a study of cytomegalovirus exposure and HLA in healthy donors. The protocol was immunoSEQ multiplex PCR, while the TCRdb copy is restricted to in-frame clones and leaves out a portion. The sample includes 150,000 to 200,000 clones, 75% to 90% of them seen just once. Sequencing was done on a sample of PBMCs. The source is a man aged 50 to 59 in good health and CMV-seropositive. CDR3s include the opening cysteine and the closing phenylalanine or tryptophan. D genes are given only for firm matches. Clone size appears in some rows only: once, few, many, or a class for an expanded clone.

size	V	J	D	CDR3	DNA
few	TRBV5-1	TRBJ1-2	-	CASSLGREAYGYTF	TGCGCCAGCAGCTTGGGCAGGGAGGCCTATGGCTACACCTTC
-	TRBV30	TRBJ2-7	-	CAWSRQGTTYEQYF	TGTGCCTGGAGTAGGCAGGGCACCACCTACGAGCAGTACTTC
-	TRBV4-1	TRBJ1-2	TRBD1	CASSHGRTGIYGYTF	TGCGCCAGCAGCCATGGTCGGACAGGGATCTATGGCTACACCTTC
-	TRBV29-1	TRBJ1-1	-	CSVLIAGPNTEAFF	TGCAGCGTCTTGATCGCAGGGCCGAACACTGAAGCTTTCTTT
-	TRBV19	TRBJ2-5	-	CASSTTAWGPQETQYF	TGTGCCAGTAGTACGACAGCATGGGGCCCCCAAGAGACCCAGTACTTC
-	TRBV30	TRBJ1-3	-	CAWVGSGNTIYF	TGTGCCTGGGTGGGCAGCGGAAACACCATATATTTT
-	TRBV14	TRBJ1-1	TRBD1	CASSLTGQGVTEAFF	TGTGCCAGCAGCCTAACGGGACAGGGTGTAACTGAAGCTTTCTTT
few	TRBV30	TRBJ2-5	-	CAWSAKGARTQYF	TGTGCCTGGAGTGCCAAGGGAGCAAGGACCCAGTACTTC
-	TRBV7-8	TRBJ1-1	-	CASSPGGTEAFF	TGTGCCAGCAGCCCCGGAGGAACTGAAGCTTTCTTT
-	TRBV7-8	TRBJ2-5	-	CASSEGVGGYEETQYF	TGTGCCAGCAGCGAAGGCGTAGGCGGGTACGAAGAGACCCAGTACTTC
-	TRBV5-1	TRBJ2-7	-	CASSLNRNEQYF	TGCGCCAGCAGCTTGAACAGAAACGAGCAGTACTTC
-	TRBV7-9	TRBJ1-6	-	CASSLVDKGSPLHF	TGTGCCAGCAGCTTAGTGGACAAGGGATCACCCCTCCACTTT
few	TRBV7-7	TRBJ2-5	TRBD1	CASSLGTGVTETQYF	TGTGCCAGCAGCTTAGGGACAGGGGTGACGGAGACCCAGTACTTC
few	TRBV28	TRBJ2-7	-	CASSLGAGHYEQYF	TGTGCCAGCAGTTTAGGTGCAGGGCACTACGAGCAGTACTTC
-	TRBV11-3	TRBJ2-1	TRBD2	CASSLDFKAGGRNEQFF	TGTGCCAGCAGCTTAGATTTTAAAGCGGGAGGTAGGAATGAGCAGTTCTTC
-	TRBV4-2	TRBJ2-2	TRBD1	CASSQEWGQGPTGELFF	TGTGCCAGCAGCCAAGAATGGGGACAGGGTCCCACCGGGGAGCTGTTTTTT
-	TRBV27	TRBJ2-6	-	CASSLYPATGSGANVLTF	TGTGCCAGCAGTTTATATCCCGCCACAGGATCTGGGGCCAACGTCCTGACTTTC
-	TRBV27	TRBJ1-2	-	CASSLLGAERGYTF	TGTGCCAGCAGTTTACTGGGGGCTGAAAGGGGCTACACCTTC
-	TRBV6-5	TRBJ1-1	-	CASSYFGDMNTEAFF	TGTGCCAGCAGTTACTTCGGCGACATGAACACTGAAGCTTTCTTT
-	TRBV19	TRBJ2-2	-	CASSIGEWTGELFF	TGTGCCAGTAGTATAGGAGAGTGGACCGGGGAGCTGTTTTTT
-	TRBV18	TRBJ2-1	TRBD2	CASSAGTSTNEQFF	TGTGCCAGCTCGGCCGGGACTAGCACCAATGAGCAGTTCTTC
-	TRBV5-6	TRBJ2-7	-	CASSLTGYEQYF	TGTGCCAGCAGCCTGACAGGCTACGAGCAGTACTTC
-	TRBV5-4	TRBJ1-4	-	CASSPGGGNEKLFF	TGTGCCAGCAGCCCGGGAGGGGGTAATGAAAAACTGTTTTTT
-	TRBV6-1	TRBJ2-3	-	CASSEGTTTDTQYF	TGTGCCAGCAGTGAAGGAACAACCACAGATACGCAGTATTTT
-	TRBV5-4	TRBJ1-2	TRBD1	CASSLGGDRGYGYTF	TGTGCCAGCAGCTTGGGGGGGGACAGGGGCTATGGCTACACCTTC
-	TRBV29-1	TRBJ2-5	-	CSVGGGTVYQETQYF	TGCAGCGTTGGCGGGGGGACAGTATACCAAGAGACCCAGTACTTC
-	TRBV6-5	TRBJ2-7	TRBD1	CASRRQGGHEQYF	TGTGCCAGCAGACGACAGGGGGGTCACGAGCAGTACTTC
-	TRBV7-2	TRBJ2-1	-	CASSLRQGWQFF	TGTGCCAGCAGCTTAAGGCAGGGGTGGCAGTTCTTC
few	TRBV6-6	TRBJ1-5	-	CASSLIPHQPQHF	TGTGCCAGCAGTTTAATCCCCCATCAGCCCCAGCATTTT
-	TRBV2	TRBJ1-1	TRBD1	CASRLGQGAETEAFF	TGTGCCAGCAGACTAGGACAGGGGGCTGAAACTGAAGCTTTCTTT
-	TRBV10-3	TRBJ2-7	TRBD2	CASGTSGSYEQYF	TGTGCCAGCGGGACTAGCGGATCCTACGAGCAGTACTTC
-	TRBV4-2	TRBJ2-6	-	CASSQDKRSPRERSGANVLTF	TGTGCCAGCAGCCAAGATAAGAGGTCGCCTCGGGAGAGGTCTGGGGCCAACGTCCTGACTTTC
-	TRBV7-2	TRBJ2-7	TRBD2	CASSPSGGSSYEQYF	TGTGCCAGCAGTCCTAGCGGGGGCTCCTCCTACGAGCAGTACTTC
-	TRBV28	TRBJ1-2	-	CASSFYTNYGYTF	TGTGCCAGCAGTTTTTACACCAACTATGGCTACACCTTC
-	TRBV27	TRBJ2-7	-	CASSSGQYEQYF	TGTGCCAGCAGTTCCGGACAGTACGAGCAGTACTTC
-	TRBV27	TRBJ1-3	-	CASSLGGRWGYNTIYF	TGTGCCAGCAGTTTAGGTGGTAGGTGGGGCTACAACACCATATATTTT
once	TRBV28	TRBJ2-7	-	CASNSPDRYYEQYF	TGTGCCAGCAATAGTCCCGACAGATACTACGAGCAGTACTTC
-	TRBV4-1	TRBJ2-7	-	CASSPAMRRELHEQYF	TGCGCCAGCAGCCCGGCGATGCGGCGCGAACTCCACGAGCAGTACTTC
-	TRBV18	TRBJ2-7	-	CASSPPRGSSYEQYF	TGTGCCAGCTCACCACCGAGGGGGAGCTCCTACGAGCAGTACTTC
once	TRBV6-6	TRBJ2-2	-	CASSYFAGNTGELFF	TGTGCCAGCAGTTACTTCGCGGGAAACACCGGGGAGCTGTTTTTT
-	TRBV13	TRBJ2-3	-	CASSSIGERGTDTQYF	TGTGCCAGCAGCTCCATTGGGGAGCGGGGCACAGATACGCAGTATTTT
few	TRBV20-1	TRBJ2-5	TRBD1	CSATRGETQYF	TGCAGTGCTACCAGGGGGGAGACCCAGTACTTC
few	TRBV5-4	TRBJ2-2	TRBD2	CASSPGTSIAGELFF	TGTGCCAGCAGCCCCGGGACTAGCATCGCCGGGGAGCTGTTTTTT
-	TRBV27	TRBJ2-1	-	CASSTGLSLFF	TGTGCCAGCAGTACAGGACTAAGTCTGTTCTTC
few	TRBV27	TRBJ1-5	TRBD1	CATRQGFASNQPQHF	TGTGCCACCCGACAGGGGTTCGCCAGCAATCAGCCCCAGCATTTT
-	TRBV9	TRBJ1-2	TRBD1	CASSPTGTDYGYTF	TGTGCCAGCAGCCCGACCGGGACAGACTATGGCTACACCTTC
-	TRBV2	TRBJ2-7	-	CASSGGQYYEQYF	TGTGCCAGCAGCGGAGGACAGTACTACGAGCAGTACTTC
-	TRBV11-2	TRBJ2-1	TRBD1	CASSAGQGLSYNEQFF	TGTGCCAGCAGCGCAGGACAGGGGCTATCTTACAATGAGCAGTTCTTC
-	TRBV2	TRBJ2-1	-	CASSGQGNEQFF	TGTGCCAGCAGTGGCCAGGGGAATGAGCAGTTCTTC
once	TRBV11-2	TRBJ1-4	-	CASSWPGLEKLFF	TGTGCCAGCAGCTGGCCGGGACTTGAAAAACTGTTTTTT
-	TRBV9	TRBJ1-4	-	CASSVAAGDEKLFF	TGTGCCAGCAGCGTAGCAGCAGGGGATGAAAAACTGTTTTTT
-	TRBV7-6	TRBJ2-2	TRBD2	CASSTQRGGQGELFF	TGTGCCAGCAGCACCCAGCGGGGGGGCCAAGGGGAGCTGTTTTTT
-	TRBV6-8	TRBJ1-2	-	CASSYEQGGIGYTF	TGTGCCAGCAGTTACGAACAGGGAGGGATCGGCTACACCTTC
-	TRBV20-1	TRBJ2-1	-	CSARNNEQFF	TGCAGTGCGCGTAACAATGAGCAGTTCTTC